A single sample gave rise to the 2 T cell receptor beta chains below, sequenced in a study of shared T cell receptors in the human thymus. Repertoires were generated with immunoSEQ multiplex PCR, while TCRdb's copy carries only in-frame clones and drops some. This sample yields about 380,000 clones, of which 85% to 95% are seen a single time; 0.015% to 0.02% belongs to the top ten. Sequenced material: thymocytes. The receptors derive from a human donor.

This clone was recorded once. The identical CDR3 is also encoded by other nucleotide sequences in the sample. The CDR3 sequence: CASSPGGTEAFF. CDR3 DNA sequence: TGTGCCAGCAGCCCCGGGGGGACTGAAGCTTTCTTT. V gene TRBV5-4 combines with J gene TRBJ1-1; the D gene is possibly TRBD1 (5 bases). Trimming removed 4 bases at V and 5 bases at J, with 9 bases between. Germline loops: CDR1 SGHNT, CDR2 YYREEE (reference sequence). This CDR3 region has 12 residues. The full variable domain, with the rest looked up from reference TRBV5-4 and TRBJ1-1, is ETGVTQSPTHLIKTRGQQVTLRCSSQSGHNTVSWYQQALGQGPQFIFQYYREEENGRGNFPPRFSGLQFPNYSSELNVNALELDDSALYLCASSPGGTEAFFGQGTRLTVV.

This CDR3 reads CASSRGNQPQHF. For the CDR3, the DNA is TGTGCCAGCAGCAGGGGCAATCAGCCCCAGCATTTT. The chain carries TRBV7-9 and TRBJ1-5; unclear D gene. CDR3 size: 12 residues. The germline CDR1 and CDR2 sequences are SEHNR and FQNEAQ (reference sequence). Trimming shortened V by 5 bases and J by 2 bases, and 4 bases separated the two germline ends.